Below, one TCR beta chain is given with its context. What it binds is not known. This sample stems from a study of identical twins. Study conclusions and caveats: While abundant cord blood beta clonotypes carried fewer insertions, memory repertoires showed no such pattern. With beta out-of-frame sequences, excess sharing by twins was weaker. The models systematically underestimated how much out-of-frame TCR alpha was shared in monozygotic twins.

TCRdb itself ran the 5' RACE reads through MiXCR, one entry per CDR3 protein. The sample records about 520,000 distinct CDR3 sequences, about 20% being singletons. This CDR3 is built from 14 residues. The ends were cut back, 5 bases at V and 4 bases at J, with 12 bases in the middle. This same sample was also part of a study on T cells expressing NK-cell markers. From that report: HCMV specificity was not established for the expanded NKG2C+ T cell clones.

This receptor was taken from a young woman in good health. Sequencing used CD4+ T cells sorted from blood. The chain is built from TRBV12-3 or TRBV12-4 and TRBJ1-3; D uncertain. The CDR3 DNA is TGTGCCAGCAGTCCTCTTTTTGCGGGAAACACCATATATTTT. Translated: CASSPLFAGNTIYF.